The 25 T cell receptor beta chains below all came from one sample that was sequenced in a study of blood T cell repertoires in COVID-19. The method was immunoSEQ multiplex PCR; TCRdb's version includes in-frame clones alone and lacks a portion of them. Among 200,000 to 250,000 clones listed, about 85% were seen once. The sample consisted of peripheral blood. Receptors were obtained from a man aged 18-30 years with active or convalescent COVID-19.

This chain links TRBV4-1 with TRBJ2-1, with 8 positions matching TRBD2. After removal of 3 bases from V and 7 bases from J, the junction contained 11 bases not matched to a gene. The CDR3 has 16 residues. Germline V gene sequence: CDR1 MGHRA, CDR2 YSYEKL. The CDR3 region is CASSQANSGLVNEQFF. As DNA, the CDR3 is TGCGCCAGCAGCCAGGCGAACTCGGGACTAGTAAATGAGCAGTTCTTC.

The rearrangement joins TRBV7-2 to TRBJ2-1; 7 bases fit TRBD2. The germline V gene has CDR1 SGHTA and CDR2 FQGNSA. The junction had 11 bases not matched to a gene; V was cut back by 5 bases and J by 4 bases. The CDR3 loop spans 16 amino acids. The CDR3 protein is CASSQRLAGPYNEQFF. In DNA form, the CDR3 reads TGTGCCAGCAGCCAACGGTTAGCGGGTCCGTACAATGAGCAGTTCTTC.

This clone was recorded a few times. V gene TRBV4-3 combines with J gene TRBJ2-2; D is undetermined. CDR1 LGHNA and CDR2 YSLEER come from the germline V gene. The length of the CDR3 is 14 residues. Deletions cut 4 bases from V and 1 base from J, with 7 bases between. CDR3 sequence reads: CASSLAGNTGELFF. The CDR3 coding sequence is TGCGCCAGCAGCCTGGCAGGGAACACCGGGGAGCTGTTTTTT.

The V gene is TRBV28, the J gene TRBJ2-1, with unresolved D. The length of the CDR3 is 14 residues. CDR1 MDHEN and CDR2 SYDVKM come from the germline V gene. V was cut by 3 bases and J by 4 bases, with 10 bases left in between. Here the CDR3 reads CASSFQVGYNEQFF. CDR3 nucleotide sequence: TGTGCCAGCAGTTTTCAGGTAGGATACAATGAGCAGTTCTTC.

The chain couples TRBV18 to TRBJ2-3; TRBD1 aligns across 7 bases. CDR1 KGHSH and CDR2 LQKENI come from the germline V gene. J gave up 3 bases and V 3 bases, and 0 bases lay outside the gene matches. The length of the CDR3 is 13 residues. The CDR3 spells CASSPGQTDTQYF. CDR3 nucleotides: TGTGCCAGCTCACCGGGACAGACAGATACGCAGTATTTT.

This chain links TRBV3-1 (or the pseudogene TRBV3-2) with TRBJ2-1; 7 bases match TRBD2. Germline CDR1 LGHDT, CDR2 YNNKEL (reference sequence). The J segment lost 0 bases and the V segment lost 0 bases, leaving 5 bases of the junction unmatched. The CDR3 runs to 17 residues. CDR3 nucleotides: TGTGCCAGCAGCCAAGACCTGACTAGCCTCTCCTACAATGAGCAGTTCTTC. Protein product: CASSQDLTSLSYNEQFF.

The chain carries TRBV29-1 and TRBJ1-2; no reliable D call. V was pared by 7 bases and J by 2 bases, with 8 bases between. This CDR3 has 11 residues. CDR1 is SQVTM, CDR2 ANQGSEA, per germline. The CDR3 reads CSATVNYGYTF. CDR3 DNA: TGCAGCGCCACAGTCAACTATGGCTACACCTTC.

CDR3 sequence reads: CASSPFGAGGYYVGYTF. DNA for the CDR3: TGTGCCAGCAGCCCCTTCGGGGCAGGGGGATACTATGTCGGCTACACCTTC. V usage is TRBV3-1 (or the pseudogene TRBV3-2) and J usage is TRBJ1-2; 7 positions match TRBD1. The CDR3 consists of 17 residues. The ends lost 4 bases at V and 8 bases at J; junction bases unmatched: 19. From germline, CDR1 is LGHDT and CDR2 YNNKEL (reference sequence).

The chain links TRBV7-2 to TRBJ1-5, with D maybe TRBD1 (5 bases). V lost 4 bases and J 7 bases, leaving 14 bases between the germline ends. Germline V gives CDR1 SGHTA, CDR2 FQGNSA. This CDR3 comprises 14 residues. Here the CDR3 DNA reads TGTGCCAGCAGCTACCCAGGGTATTGGCAGCCCCAGCATTTT. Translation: CASSYPGYWQPQHF.

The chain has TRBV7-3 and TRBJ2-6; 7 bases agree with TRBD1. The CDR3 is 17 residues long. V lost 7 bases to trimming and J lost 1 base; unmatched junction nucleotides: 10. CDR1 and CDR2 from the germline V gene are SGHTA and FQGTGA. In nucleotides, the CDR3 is TGTGCCAGCACCCCGACAGGGTCTTCTTCTGGGGCCAACGTCCTGACTTTC. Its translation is CASTPTGSSSGANVLTF.

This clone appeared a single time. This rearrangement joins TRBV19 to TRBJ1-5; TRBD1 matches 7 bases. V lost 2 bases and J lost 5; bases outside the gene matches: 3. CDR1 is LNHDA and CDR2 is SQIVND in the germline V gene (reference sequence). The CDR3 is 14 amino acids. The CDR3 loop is CASSIWQGDQPQHF. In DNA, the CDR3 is TGTGCCAGTAGTATATGGCAGGGGGATCAGCCCCAGCATTTT.

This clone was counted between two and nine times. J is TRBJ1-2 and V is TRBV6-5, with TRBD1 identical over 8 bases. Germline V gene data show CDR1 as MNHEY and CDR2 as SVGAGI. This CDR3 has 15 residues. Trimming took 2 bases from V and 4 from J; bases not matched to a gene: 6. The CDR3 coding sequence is TGTGCCAGCAGTTACGTTCAGGGGGCCGGCTATGGCTACACCTTC. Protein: CASSYVQGAGYGYTF.

The CDR3 coding sequence is TGTGCCACCAGTGCGAAGACTAGCGGTCCGAGAAATACGCAGTATTTT. It translates to CATSAKTSGPRNTQYF. The gene calls are TRBV24-1 and TRBJ2-3, with 9 bases that match TRBD2. Germline values: CDR1 KGHDR, CDR2 SFDVKD. The CDR3 runs 16 residues. Trimming cost V 5 bases and J 7 bases; bases outside gene matches: 12.

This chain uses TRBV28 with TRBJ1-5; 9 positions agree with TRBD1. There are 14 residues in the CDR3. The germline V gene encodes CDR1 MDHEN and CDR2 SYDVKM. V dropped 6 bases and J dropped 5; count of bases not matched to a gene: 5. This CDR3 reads CASSLGQGDQPQHF. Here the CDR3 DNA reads TGTGCCAGCAGCTTGGGACAGGGCGATCAGCCCCAGCATTTT.

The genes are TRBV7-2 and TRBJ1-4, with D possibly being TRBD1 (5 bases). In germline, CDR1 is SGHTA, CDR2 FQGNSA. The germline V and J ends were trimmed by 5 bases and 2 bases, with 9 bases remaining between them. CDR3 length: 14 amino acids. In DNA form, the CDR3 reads TGTGCCAGCAGCGAACGACAGACTAATGAAAAACTGTTTTTT. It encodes CASSERQTNEKLFF.

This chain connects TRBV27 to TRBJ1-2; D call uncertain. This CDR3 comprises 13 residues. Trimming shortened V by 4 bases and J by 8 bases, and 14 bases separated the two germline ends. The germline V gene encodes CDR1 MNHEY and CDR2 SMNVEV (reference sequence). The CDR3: CASSSWTAGGYTF. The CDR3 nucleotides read TGTGCCAGCAGTTCTTGGACGGCGGGGGGCTACACCTTC.

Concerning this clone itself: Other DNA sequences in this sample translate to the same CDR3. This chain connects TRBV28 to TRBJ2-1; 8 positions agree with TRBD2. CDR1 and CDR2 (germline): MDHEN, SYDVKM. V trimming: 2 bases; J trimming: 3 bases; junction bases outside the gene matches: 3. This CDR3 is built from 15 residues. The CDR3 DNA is TGTGCCAGCAGTTTAGGACTAGCCGACTACAATGAGCAGTTCTTC. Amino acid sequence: CASSLGLADYNEQFF.

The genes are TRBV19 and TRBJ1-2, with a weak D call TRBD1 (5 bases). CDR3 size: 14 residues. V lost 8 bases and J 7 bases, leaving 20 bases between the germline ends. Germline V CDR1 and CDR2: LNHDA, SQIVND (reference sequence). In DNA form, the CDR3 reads TGTGCCAGTCGCGGGATCTCGGGGCGGCGTGGCTACACCTTC. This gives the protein CASRGISGRRGYTF.

The DNA for the CDR3 is TGTGCCAGCCAGTTGGGCGGGGTCGGCAATGAGCAGTACTTC. Translating gives CASQLGGVGNEQYF. This chain links TRBV6-6 with TRBJ2-7; maybe TRBD2 (6 bases). This CDR3 region has 14 residues. Germline-derived CDR1 and CDR2 are MNHNY and SVGAGI (reference sequence). V was pared by 8 bases and J by 7 bases, with 21 bases between.

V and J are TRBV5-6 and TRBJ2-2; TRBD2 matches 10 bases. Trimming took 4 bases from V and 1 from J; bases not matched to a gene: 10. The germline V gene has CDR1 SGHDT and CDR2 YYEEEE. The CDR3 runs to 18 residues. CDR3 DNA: TGTGCCAGCAGCCCTATATTTTCTAGCGGGGGGAACACCGGGGAGCTGTTTTTT. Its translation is CASSPIFSSGGNTGELFF.

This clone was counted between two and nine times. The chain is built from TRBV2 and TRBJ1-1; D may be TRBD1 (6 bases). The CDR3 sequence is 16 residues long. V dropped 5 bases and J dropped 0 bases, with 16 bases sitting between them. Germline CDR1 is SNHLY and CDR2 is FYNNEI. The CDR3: CASSPRGQTMNTEAFF. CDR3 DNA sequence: TGTGCCAGCAGTCCCAGAGGACAGACTATGAACACTGAAGCTTTCTTT. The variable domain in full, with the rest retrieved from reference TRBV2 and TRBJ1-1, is EPEVTQTPSHQVTQMGQEVILRCVPISNHLYFYWYRQILGQKVEFLVSFYNNEISEKSEIFDDQFSVERPDGSNFTLKIRSTKLEDSAMYFCASSPRGQTMNTEAFFGQGTRLTVV.

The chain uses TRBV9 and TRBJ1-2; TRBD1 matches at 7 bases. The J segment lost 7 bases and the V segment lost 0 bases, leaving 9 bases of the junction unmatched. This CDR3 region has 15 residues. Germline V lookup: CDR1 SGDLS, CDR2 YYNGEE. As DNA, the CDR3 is TGTGCCAGCAGCGTAGGGCTTAACCGGGACAGTGGCTACACCTTC. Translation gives CASSVGLNRDSGYTF.

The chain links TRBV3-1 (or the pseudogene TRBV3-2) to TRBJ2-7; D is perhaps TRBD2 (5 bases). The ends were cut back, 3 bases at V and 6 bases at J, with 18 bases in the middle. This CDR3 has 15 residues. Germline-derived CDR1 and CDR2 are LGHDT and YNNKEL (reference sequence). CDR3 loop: CASSQDSTTLGEQYF. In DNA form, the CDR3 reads TGTGCCAGCAGCCAGGACTCAACTACCCTAGGCGAGCAGTACTTC.

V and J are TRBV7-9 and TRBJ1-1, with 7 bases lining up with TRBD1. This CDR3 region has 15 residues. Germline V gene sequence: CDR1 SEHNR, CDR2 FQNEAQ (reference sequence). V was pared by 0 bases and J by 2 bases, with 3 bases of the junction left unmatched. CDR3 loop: CASSLATGSNTEAFF. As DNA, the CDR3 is TGTGCCAGCAGCTTAGCGACAGGGAGTAACACTGAAGCTTTCTTT.

For the CDR3, the DNA is TGTGCCAGCAGCCCGAGTTATGGCTACACCTTC. Encoded protein: CASSPSYGYTF. The rearrangement links TRBV12-3 or TRBV12-4 to TRBJ1-2; D remains ambiguous. V lost 6 bases and J lost 5, with 7 bases in between. The CDR3 spans 11 residues.